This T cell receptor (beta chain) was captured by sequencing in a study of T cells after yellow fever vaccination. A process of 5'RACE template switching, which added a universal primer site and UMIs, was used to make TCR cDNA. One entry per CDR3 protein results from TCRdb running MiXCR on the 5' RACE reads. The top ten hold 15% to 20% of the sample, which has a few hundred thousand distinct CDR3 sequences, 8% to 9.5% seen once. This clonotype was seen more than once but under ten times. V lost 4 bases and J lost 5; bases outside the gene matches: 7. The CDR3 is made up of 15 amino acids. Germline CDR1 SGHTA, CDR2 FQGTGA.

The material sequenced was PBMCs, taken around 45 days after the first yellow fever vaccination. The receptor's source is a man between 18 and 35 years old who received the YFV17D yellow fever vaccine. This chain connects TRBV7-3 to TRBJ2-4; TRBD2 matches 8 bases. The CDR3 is CASSSPVGGENIQYF. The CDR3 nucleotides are TGTGCCAGCAGCTCCCCAGTCGGGGGGGAAAACATTCAGTACTTC.